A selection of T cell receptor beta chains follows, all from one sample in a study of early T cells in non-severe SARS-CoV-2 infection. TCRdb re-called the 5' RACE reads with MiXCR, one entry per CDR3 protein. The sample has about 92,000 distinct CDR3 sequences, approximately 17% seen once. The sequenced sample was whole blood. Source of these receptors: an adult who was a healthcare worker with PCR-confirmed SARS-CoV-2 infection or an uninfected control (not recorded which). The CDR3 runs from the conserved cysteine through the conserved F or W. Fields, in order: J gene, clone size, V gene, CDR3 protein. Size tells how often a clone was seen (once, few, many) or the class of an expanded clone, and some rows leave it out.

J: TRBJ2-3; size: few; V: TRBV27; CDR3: CASRTRGPDTQYF
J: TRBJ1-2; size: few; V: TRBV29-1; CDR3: CSVWDRGDGYTF
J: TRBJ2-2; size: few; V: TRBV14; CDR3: CASSQVAFRTANTGELFF
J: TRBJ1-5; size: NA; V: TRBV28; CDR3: CASSTLKAGGYSNQPQHF
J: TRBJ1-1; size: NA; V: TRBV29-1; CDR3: CSAGTGVRNTGAFF
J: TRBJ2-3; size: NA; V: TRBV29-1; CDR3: CSVDGGIHFTSTDTQYF
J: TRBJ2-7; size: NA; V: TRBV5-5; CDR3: CASTLAPGGYEQYF
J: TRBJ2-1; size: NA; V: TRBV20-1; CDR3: CSARVGGGGGPYNEQFF
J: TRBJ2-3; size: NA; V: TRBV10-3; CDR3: CAISESRTSPRDTQYF
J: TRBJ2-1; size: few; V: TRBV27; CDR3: CASSLKNEQFF
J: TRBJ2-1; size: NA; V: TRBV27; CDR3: CASSKFSPVGVVNEQFF
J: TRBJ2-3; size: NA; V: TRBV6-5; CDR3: CASSGTSGGASTDTQYF
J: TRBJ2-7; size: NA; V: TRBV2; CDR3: CASSYRGTYEQYF
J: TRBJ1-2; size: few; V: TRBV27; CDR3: CASSFSRGYGYTF
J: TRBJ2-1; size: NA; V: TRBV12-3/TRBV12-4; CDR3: CASSFYGGAGNEQFF
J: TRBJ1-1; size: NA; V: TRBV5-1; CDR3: CASSLYAGGATEAFF
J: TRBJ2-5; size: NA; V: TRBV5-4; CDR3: CASSPRLTSGSMKETQYF
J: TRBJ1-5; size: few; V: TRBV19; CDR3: CASSGTHNQPQHF
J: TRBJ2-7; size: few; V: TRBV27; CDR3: CASSLRTGGAVVYEQYF
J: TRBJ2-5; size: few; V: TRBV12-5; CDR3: CASGLVRGQGVQETQYF
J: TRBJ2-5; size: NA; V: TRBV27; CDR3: CASSWAETQYF
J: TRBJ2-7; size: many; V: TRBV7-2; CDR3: CASSGDRDHEQYF
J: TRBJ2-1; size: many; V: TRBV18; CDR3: CASSPPGGTSNEQFF
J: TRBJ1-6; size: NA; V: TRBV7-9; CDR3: CASSGTGSPPLHF
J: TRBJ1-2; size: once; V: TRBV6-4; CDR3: CASSESGTATYGYTF
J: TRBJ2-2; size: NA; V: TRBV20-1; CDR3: CSARDRGSTGELFF
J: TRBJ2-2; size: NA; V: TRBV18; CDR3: CASSPGARTYTGELFF
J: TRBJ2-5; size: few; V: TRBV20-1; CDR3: CSASGRRKETQYF
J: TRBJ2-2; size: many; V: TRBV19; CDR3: CASSLVHQTSRMIGELFF
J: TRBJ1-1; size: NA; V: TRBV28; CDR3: CASSLQYYRGNTEAFF
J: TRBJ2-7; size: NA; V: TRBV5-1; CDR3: CASSLAGGKGYEQYF
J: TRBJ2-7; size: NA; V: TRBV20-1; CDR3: CSARDRGPTYEQYF
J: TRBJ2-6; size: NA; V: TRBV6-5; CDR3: CASSRGPGSSGANVLTF
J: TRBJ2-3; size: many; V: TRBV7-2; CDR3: CASSLGRTISTDTQYF
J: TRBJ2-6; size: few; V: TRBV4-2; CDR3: CASSQDAGDPSGANVLTF
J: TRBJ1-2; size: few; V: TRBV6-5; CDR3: CASSYYGGGYTF
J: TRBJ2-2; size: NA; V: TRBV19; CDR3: CASSTVAGETGELFF
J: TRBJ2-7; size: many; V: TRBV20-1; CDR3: CSASKQGAGEQYF
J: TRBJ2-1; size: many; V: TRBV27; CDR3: CASSSIAGPYNEQFF
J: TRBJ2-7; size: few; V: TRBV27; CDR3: CASSYGPLYEQYF
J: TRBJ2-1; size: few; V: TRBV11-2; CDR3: CASSYRDNEQFF
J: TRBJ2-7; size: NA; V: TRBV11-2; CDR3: CASSLKGPSTTYEQYF
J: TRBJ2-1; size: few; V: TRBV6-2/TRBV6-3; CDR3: CASSFPRPRLSNDEQFF
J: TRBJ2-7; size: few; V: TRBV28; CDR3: CASSPRGPLGSYEQYF
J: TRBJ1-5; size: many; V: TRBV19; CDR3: CASSKRDRLNQPQHF
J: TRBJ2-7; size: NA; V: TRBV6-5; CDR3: CASRRDRGSSYEQYF
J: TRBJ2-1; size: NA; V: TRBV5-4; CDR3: CASSPGSYNEQFF
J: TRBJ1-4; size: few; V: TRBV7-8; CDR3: CASSRLTRAGAMGEKLFF
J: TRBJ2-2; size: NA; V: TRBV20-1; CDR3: CSARTGENTGELFF